The clone carrying this T cell receptor beta chain was detected many times. This sample is part of a study of T cells in Graves' hyperthyroidism and ophthalmopathy. RNA transcripts gave rise to amplified TCR beta CDR3 regions. HTBI primers were employed in a first-round RT-PCR of the TCR CDR3. From the multiplex PCR reads, TCRdb called clonotypes with MiXCR, one entry per CDR3 protein. Seen here are around 360,000 distinct CDR3 sequences, approximately 14% observed once, and the top ten hold under 25%. V lost 0 bases and J lost 4, with 7 bases in between. CDR1 ENHRY and CDR2 SYGVKD come from the germline V gene. The CDR3 covers 15 residues.

The chain has TRBV10-3 and TRBJ2-6; D gene unclear. The sequence came from a woman aged 55-70 years with Graves' ophthalmopathy. Material: blood. CDR3 amino acids: CAISESLPGANVLTF. DNA of the CDR3: TGTGCCATCAGTGAGTCTTTACCCGGGGCCAACGTCCTGACTTTC.